This T cell receptor beta chain was sequenced for a study of T-cell memory formation after mild COVID-19. Study-level information: The TCR clusters were mostly specific to one donor. Study results and limitations: Detection of some responders pre-infection suggested pre-existing cross-reactive memory T cells participated.

This clonotype turned up a few times. Its antigen is not identified. Employing constant-segment primers, 5'RACE generated TCR alpha and TCR beta cDNA libraries bearing sample barcodes and UMIs. MiXCR was run by TCRdb on the 5' RACE reads, yielding one entry per CDR3 protein. Among about 470,000 distinct CDR3 sequences, roughly 23% were seen once, and the ten largest hold 9.5% to 15%. V lost 3 bases to trimming and J lost 2 bases; unmatched junction nucleotides: 4. The CDR3 covers 16 residues. The sequencing input was PBMCs or a T cell subset sorted from them (not recorded which). This receptor was taken from an adult woman who had mild COVID-19 (a few samples of this study predate the infection). Cell type and time point are not known. This chain links TRBV12-3 or TRBV12-4 with TRBJ2-2; 9 positions match TRBD2. The CDR3: CASSFRAGGNTGELFF. The CDR3 DNA is TGTGCCAGCAGTTTTCGAGCGGGGGGAAACACCGGGGAGCTGTTTTTT.